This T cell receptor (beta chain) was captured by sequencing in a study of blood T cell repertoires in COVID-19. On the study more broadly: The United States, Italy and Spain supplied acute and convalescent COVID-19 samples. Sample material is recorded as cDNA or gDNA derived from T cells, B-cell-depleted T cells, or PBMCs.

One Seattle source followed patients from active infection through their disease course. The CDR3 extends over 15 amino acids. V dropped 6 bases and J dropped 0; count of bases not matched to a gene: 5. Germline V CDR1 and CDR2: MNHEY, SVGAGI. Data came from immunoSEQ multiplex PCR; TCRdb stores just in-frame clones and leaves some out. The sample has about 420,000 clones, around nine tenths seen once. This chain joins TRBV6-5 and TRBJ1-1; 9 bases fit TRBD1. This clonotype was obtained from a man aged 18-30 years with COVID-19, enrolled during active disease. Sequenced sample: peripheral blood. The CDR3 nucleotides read TGTGCCAGCAGATCGACAGGGGGGCTGAACACTGAAGCTTTCTTT. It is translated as CASRSTGGLNTEAFF.